These T cell receptor beta chains were read from a single sample in a study of shared clonotypes between healthy human individuals. Profiled with immunoSEQ multiplex PCR; TCRdb holds only in-frame clones, not every one. This sample yields a few hundred thousand clones, of which almost 97% are seen a single time; around 0.057% belongs to the top ten. Sequencing was done on a sample of naive CD4+ T cells sorted from blood. Receptors originate from a woman aged 25 to 39 in good health. Both conserved end residues are part of each CDR3. The order of the fields is clone size, V gene, D gene, J gene, CDR3 protein, CDR3 DNA. A D gene is named only where the DNA matches it firmly. Only some rows state a clone size, as once, few, many or a class for expanded clones.

once	TRBV28	TRBD1	TRBJ2-3	CASSSLTSQGAKDTQYF	TGTGCCAGCAGTTCGCTTACCTCTCAGGGGGCAAAAGATACGCAGTATTTT
.	TRBV4-1	TRBD2	TRBJ2-1	CASRQTGEGEQFF	TGCGCCAGCAGGCAGACGGGGGAGGGTGAGCAGTTCTTC
.	TRBV19	TRBD1	TRBJ1-5	CASRGQLDQPQHF	TGTGCCAGTAGGGGACAGCTAGATCAGCCCCAGCATTTT
.	TRBV19	.	TRBJ1-1	CATSYSENTEAFF	TGTGCCACCTCTTACAGCGAAAACACTGAAGCTTTCTTT
.	TRBV28	.	TRBJ2-7	CASRPGGTRYEQYF	TGTGCCAGCAGGCCCGGTGGCACCCGCTACGAGCAGTACTTC
.	TRBV13	.	TRBJ1-1	CASSLVQNTEAFF	TGTGCCAGCAGCTTAGTGCAAAACACTGAAGCTTTCTTT
.	TRBV20-1	.	TRBJ2-7	CSALAYEQYF	TGCAGTGCCCTCGCCTACGAGCAGTACTTC
.	TRBV28	.	TRBJ2-5	CASSPPVVISGSYQETQYF	TGTGCCAGCAGTCCCCCGGTAGTCATCAGCGGATCCTATCAAGAGACCCAGTACTTC
.	TRBV6-4	.	TRBJ1-5	CASSEQGNQPQHF	TGTGCCAGCAGTGAACAGGGTAATCAGCCCCAGCATTTT
.	TRBV21-1	.	TRBJ1-2	CASIPTYEGRNYGYTF	TGTGCCAGCATTCCGACTTATGAGGGCCGAAACTATGGCTACACCTTC
once	TRBV2	.	TRBJ2-7	CASSEARDEQYF	TGTGCCAGCAGTGAAGCACGCGACGAGCAGTACTTC
.	TRBV14	.	TRBJ1-4	CASSQEGRTVAEKLFF	TGTGCCAGCAGCCAAGAAGGGAGGACCGTTGCGGAAAAACTGTTTTTT
.	TRBV19	.	TRBJ1-4	CASSTARDGKWIEKLFF	TGTGCCAGTAGTACCGCCCGGGACGGGAAATGGATTGAAAAACTGTTTTTT
once	TRBV28	TRBD2	TRBJ2-7	CASTSGGSGEQYF	TGTGCCAGCACCTCGGGGGGGTCGGGCGAGCAGTACTTC
.	TRBV4-1	.	TRBJ2-1	CASSQDSRRSSNEQFF	TGCGCCAGCAGCCAAGATTCTCGGCGGTCATCGAATGAGCAGTTCTTC
.	TRBV6-1	.	TRBJ1-5	CASSSNQPQHF	TGTGCCAGCAGTAGCAATCAGCCCCAGCATTTT
.	TRBV4-1	.	TRBJ2-7	CASSQVLGAREQYF	TGCGCCAGCAGCCAAGTTTTAGGGGCTCGCGAGCAGTACTTC
.	TRBV4-2	.	TRBJ2-7	CASSQDPELFYEQYF	TGTGCCAGCAGCCAAGACCCGGAGTTGTTCTACGAGCAGTACTTC
.	TRBV7-6	.	TRBJ2-5	CASSPRAQETQYF	TGTGCCAGCAGCCCTCGGGCCCAAGAGACCCAGTACTTC
.	TRBV19	TRBD1	TRBJ1-1	CASSITQGAGEAFF	TGTGCCAGTAGTATAACACAGGGGGCCGGGGAAGCTTTCTTT
.	TRBV20-1	.	TRBJ2-1	CSAEDYNEQFF	TGCAGTGCTGAGGATTACAATGAGCAGTTCTTC
.	TRBV7-9	.	TRBJ1-4	CASSLIGASNAGNEKLFF	TGTGCCAGCAGCTTGATTGGAGCTTCGAACGCTGGTAATGAAAAACTGTTTTTT
.	TRBV28	.	TRBJ1-4	CASSLYRANEKLFF	TGTGCCAGCAGTTTATACAGGGCTAATGAAAAACTGTTTTTT
.	TRBV11-2	TRBD1	TRBJ2-7	CASSLTLDRRYEQYF	TGTGCCAGCAGCTTAACCCTGGACAGGCGCTACGAGCAGTACTTC
.	TRBV28	TRBD2	TRBJ2-1	CASSPPGLVSEQFF	TGTGCCAGCAGTCCCCCCGGACTAGTATCTGAGCAGTTCTTC
.	TRBV13	TRBD1	TRBJ2-7	CASSEFGSGTGPYEQYF	TGTGCCAGCAGCGAATTCGGATCCGGGACAGGGCCCTACGAGCAGTACTTC
.	TRBV6-1	TRBD1	TRBJ1-5	CASSDQRTGKDSNQPQHF	TGTGCCAGCAGTGATCAGCGGACAGGAAAGGATAGCAATCAGCCCCAGCATTTT
.	TRBV6-6	TRBD1	TRBJ2-7	CATGQGIGASYEQYF	TGTGCCACGGGACAGGGAATCGGAGCGAGCTACGAGCAGTACTTC
.	TRBV5-1	.	TRBJ2-3	CASSLPSSDTQYF	TGCGCCAGCAGCTTGCCTAGCTCCGATACGCAGTATTTT
.	TRBV19	TRBD2	TRBJ2-7	CASSPRASGNYEQYF	TGTGCCAGTAGTCCCCGCGCTAGCGGGAATTACGAGCAGTACTTC
.	TRBV4-1	TRBD2	TRBJ2-1	CASSQATSGINEQFF	TGCGCCAGCAGCCAAGCCACTAGCGGGATCAATGAGCAGTTCTTC
.	TRBV10-3	TRBD2	TRBJ2-7	CATERGDTYEQYF	TGTGCCACAGAGCGGGGGGATACCTACGAGCAGTACTTC
.	TRBV28	TRBD1	TRBJ1-5	CASSKGQGRQPQHF	TGTGCCAGCAGTAAAGGACAGGGAAGACAGCCCCAGCATTTT
.	TRBV28	TRBD1	TRBJ2-2	CASVTGTVNTGELFF	TGTGCCAGCGTTACTGGGACAGTGAACACCGGGGAGCTGTTTTTT
.	TRBV5-4	.	TRBJ2-1	CASSSPTRDVYEQFF	TGTGCCAGCAGCTCCCCGACCCGGGACGTTTATGAGCAGTTCTTC
.	TRBV28	.	TRBJ2-3	CASRGGHNTQYF	TGTGCCAGTAGGGGGGGACACAATACGCAGTATTTT
.	TRBV6-5	.	TRBJ2-7	CASSVEGNGFYEQYF	TGTGCCAGCAGTGTTGAGGGGAACGGTTTCTACGAGCAGTACTTC
.	TRBV6-5	.	TRBJ2-5	CASSYSASRGETQYF	TGTGCCAGCAGTTACTCGGCTAGCCGTGGGGAGACCCAGTACTTC
.	TRBV7-3	TRBD2	TRBJ2-7	CASSPRGTSGSTYNYEQYF	TGTGCCAGCAGCCCCCGCGGGACTAGCGGGAGCACCTATAACTACGAGCAGTACTTC
.	TRBV6-6	.	TRBJ1-3	CASTSPPAWSGNTIYF	TGTGCCAGCACCTCACCCCCGGCCTGGTCTGGAAACACCATATATTTT
once	TRBV11-2	.	TRBJ2-1	CASSRGRQGTYNEQFF	TGTGCCAGCAGCCGCGGTCGGCAGGGTACCTACAATGAGCAGTTCTTC
.	TRBV11-2	TRBD1	TRBJ2-6	CASSLFGTASSGANVLTF	TGTGCCAGCAGCTTGTTTGGGACAGCTTCCTCTGGGGCCAACGTCCTGACTTTC
once	TRBV6-5	TRBD2	TRBJ2-5	CASSYSGREWETQYF	TGTGCCAGCAGTTACTCAGGGAGGGAATGGGAGACCCAGTACTTC